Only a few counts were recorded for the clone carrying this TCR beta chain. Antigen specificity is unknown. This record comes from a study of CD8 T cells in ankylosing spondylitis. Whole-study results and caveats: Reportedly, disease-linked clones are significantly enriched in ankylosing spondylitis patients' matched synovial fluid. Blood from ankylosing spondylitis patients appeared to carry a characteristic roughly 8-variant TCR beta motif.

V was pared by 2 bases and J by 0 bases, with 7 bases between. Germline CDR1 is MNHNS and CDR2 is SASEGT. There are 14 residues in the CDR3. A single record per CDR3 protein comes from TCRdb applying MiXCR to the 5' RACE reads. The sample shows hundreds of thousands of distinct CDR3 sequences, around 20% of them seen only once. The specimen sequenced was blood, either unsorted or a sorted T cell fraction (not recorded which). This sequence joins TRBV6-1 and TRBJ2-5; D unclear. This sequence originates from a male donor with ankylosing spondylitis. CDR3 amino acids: CASSETPYQETQYF. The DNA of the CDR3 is TGTGCCAGCAGTGAAACCCCGTACCAAGAGACCCAGTACTTC.